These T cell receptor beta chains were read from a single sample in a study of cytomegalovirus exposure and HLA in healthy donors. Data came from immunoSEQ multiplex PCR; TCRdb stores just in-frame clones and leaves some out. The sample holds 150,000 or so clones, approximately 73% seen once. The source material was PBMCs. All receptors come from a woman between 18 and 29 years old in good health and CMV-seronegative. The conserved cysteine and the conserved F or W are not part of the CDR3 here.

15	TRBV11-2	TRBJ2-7	ASSKLAGDPLPYEQY
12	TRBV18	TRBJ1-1	ASSPGGGDTEAF
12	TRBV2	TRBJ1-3	ASSGQGSGNTIY
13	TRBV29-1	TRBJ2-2	SVERGTGFAGELF
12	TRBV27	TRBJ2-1	AGSGLAGLVEQF
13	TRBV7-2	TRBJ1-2	ASSFPTGQPYGYT
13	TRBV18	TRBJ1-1	ASSREQGQNTEAF
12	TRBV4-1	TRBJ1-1	ASSRDRANTEAF
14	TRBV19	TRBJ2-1	ASSIGSGRYYNEQF
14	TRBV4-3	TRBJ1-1	ASSQEVGQSNTEAF
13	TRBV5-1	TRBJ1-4	ASSLNAGNLEKLF
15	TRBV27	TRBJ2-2	ASSPHWKRGGTGELF
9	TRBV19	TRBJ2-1	ASSQVNEQF
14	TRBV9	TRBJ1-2	ASSSPTGSLPHGYT
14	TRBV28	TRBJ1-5	ASRLGGQGRNQPQH
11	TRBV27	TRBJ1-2	ASSYRGMYGYT
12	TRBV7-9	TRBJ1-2	ASSLPRGGQGIT
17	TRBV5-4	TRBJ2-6	ASSPGQHRLTSGANVLT
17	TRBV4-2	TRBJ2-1	ASSQETRTSGGRSAEQF
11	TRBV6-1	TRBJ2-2	ASKTSGSGELF
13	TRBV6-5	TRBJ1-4	ASGQGALTNEKLF
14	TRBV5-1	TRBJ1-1	ASSVESPGRNTEAF
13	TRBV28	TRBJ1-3	ASRLTGTGANTIY
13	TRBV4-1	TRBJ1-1	ASSQVFGTGVHSG
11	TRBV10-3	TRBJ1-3	ATVGTSGNTIY
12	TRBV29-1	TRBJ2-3	SVANKLRTDTQY
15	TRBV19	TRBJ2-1	ASSMGLAGTSYNEQF
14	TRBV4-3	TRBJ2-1	ASSQDSGGAYNEQF
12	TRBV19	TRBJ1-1	ASMIGAANTEAF